This is a list of T cell receptor beta chains from one sample in a study of shared clonotypes between healthy human individuals. Assay used: immunoSEQ multiplex PCR; TCRdb lists only in-frame clones, some missing. The sample lists around 2.1 million clones; about 93% were seen once. The sequenced sample was naive CD8+ T cells from PBMCs. The receptors stem from a young man in good health. Some clones in this sample may be carry-over from other donors' samples. CDR3s include the opening cysteine and the closing phenylalanine or tryptophan. Each record gives: D gene, clone size, J gene, V gene, CDR3 protein, CDR3 DNA. The D gene is left open where the match is weak. Some rows mark clone size as missing; the rest say once, few, many or name a class of expanded clone.

D gene: TRBD1
clone size: -
J gene: TRBJ2-7
V gene: TRBV19
CDR3 protein: CASSTGALYEQYF
CDR3 DNA: TGTGCCAGTAGCACAGGGGCGCTCTACGAGCAGTACTTC

D gene: TRBD1
clone size: -
J gene: TRBJ1-3
V gene: TRBV7-9
CDR3 protein: CASSLGTGIGNTIYF
CDR3 DNA: TGTGCCAGCAGCTTAGGGACAGGGATCGGAAACACCATATATTTT

D gene: -
clone size: once
J gene: TRBJ2-2
V gene: TRBV9
CDR3 protein: CASSVPSWTANTGELFF
CDR3 DNA: TGTGCCAGCAGCGTCCCTAGTTGGACAGCGAACACCGGGGAGCTGTTTTTT

D gene: -
clone size: -
J gene: TRBJ2-7
V gene: TRBV27
CDR3 protein: CASTLRGVGAYEQYF
CDR3 DNA: TGTGCCAGCACCCTAAGAGGGGTCGGTGCCTACGAGCAGTACTTC

D gene: TRBD1
clone size: -
J gene: TRBJ1-1
V gene: TRBV5-1
CDR3 protein: CASSFTGGTEAFF
CDR3 DNA: TGCGCCAGCAGCTTCACAGGGGGCACTGAAGCTTTCTTT

D gene: -
clone size: -
J gene: TRBJ2-2
V gene: TRBV6-1
CDR3 protein: CASSENWRRGTGELFF
CDR3 DNA: TGTGCCAGCAGTGAAAACTGGAGACGGGGCACCGGGGAGCTGTTTTTT

D gene: -
clone size: -
J gene: TRBJ1-3
V gene: TRBV7-9
CDR3 protein: CASSLALGGTFGNTIYF
CDR3 DNA: TGTGCCAGCAGCTTAGCCTTGGGGGGCACTTTTGGAAACACCATATATTTT

D gene: -
clone size: -
J gene: TRBJ1-5
V gene: TRBV10-3
CDR3 protein: CAISEVGNQPQHF
CDR3 DNA: TGTGCCATCAGTGAGGTTGGCAATCAGCCCCAGCATTTT

D gene: -
clone size: -
J gene: TRBJ1-3
V gene: TRBV11-2
CDR3 protein: CASSSVRLGQPSGNTIYF
CDR3 DNA: TGTGCCAGCAGCTCGGTGCGTTTAGGCCAACCTTCTGGAAACACCATATATTTT

D gene: -
clone size: -
J gene: TRBJ2-7
V gene: TRBV27
CDR3 protein: CAIQGHGPYEQYF
CDR3 DNA: TGTGCCATCCAAGGACACGGCCCCTACGAGCAGTACTTC

D gene: TRBD2
clone size: -
J gene: TRBJ2-1
V gene: TRBV27
CDR3 protein: CASSFGLADYNEQFF
CDR3 DNA: TGTGCCAGCAGTTTCGGACTAGCGGACTACAATGAGCAGTTCTTC

D gene: -
clone size: -
J gene: TRBJ2-2
V gene: TRBV5-8
CDR3 protein: CASSKGLSGELFF
CDR3 DNA: TGTGCCAGCAGCAAGGGACTTTCCGGGGAGCTGTTTTTT

D gene: -
clone size: -
J gene: TRBJ1-5
V gene: TRBV6-6
CDR3 protein: CASSSLGPYSNQPQHF
CDR3 DNA: TGTGCCAGCAGTTCCCTCGGACCATATAGCAATCAGCCCCAGCATTTT

D gene: -
clone size: -
J gene: TRBJ1-1
V gene: TRBV28
CDR3 protein: CASTPGGMNTEAFF
CDR3 DNA: TGTGCCAGCACCCCGGGGGGCATGAACACTGAAGCTTTCTTT

D gene: TRBD1
clone size: -
J gene: TRBJ2-7
V gene: TRBV13
CDR3 protein: CASSETGQRSYEQYF
CDR3 DNA: TGTGCCAGCAGCGAAACGGGACAGCGATCCTACGAGCAGTACTTC

D gene: TRBD1
clone size: -
J gene: TRBJ2-7
V gene: TRBV6-1
CDR3 protein: CASSEADLSTRGPPYEQYF
CDR3 DNA: TGTGCCAGCAGTGAAGCGGATCTCTCTACCAGGGGGCCCCCCTACGAGCAGTACTTC

D gene: -
clone size: -
J gene: TRBJ2-4
V gene: TRBV10-3
CDR3 protein: CAISEFMSQGLAKNIQYF
CDR3 DNA: TGTGCCATCAGTGAGTTCATGAGTCAGGGGCTAGCCAAAAACATTCAGTACTTC

D gene: TRBD2
clone size: -
J gene: TRBJ2-3
V gene: TRBV7-9
CDR3 protein: CASSLTREGPDTQYF
CDR3 DNA: TGTGCCAGCAGCTTAACGCGGGAGGGCCCAGATACGCAGTATTTT

D gene: -
clone size: -
J gene: TRBJ1-5
V gene: TRBV6-4
CDR3 protein: CATLQRTEGNQPQHF
CDR3 DNA: TGTGCCACCCTCCAAAGGACCGAGGGCAATCAGCCCCAGCATTTT

D gene: TRBD2
clone size: -
J gene: TRBJ2-7
V gene: TRBV7-2
CDR3 protein: CASSLERGGYEQYF
CDR3 DNA: TGTGCCAGCAGCTTGGAAAGGGGAGGGTACGAGCAGTACTTC

D gene: -
clone size: -
J gene: TRBJ1-3
V gene: TRBV11-2
CDR3 protein: CASSLGTPPLFSGNTIYF
CDR3 DNA: TGTGCCAGCAGCTTAGGGACCCCACCACTGTTCTCTGGAAACACCATATATTTT

D gene: -
clone size: -
J gene: TRBJ2-7
V gene: TRBV7-9
CDR3 protein: CASSSRPAGWGEQYF
CDR3 DNA: TGTGCCAGCAGCTCCAGGCCGGCCGGGTGGGGGGAGCAGTACTTC

D gene: -
clone size: -
J gene: TRBJ2-7
V gene: TRBV7-9
CDR3 protein: CASSLAGGGSYEQYF
CDR3 DNA: TGTGCCAGCAGCTTAGCCGGGGGTGGCTCCTACGAGCAGTACTTC

D gene: TRBD2
clone size: once
J gene: TRBJ2-1
V gene: TRBV7-3
CDR3 protein: CASSTGLAGGNEQFF
CDR3 DNA: TGTGCCAGCAGCACAGGACTAGCGGGAGGAAATGAGCAGTTCTTC

D gene: TRBD2
clone size: -
J gene: TRBJ2-7
V gene: TRBV19
CDR3 protein: CASSMGLAGSSYEQYF
CDR3 DNA: TGTGCCAGTAGTATGGGACTAGCGGGATCCTCCTACGAGCAGTACTTC

D gene: -
clone size: -
J gene: TRBJ1-1
V gene: TRBV5-1
CDR3 protein: CASSPPSVRTMNTEAFF
CDR3 DNA: TGCGCCAGCAGCCCCCCATCGGTCCGAACTATGAACACTGAAGCTTTCTTT

D gene: -
clone size: -
J gene: TRBJ2-1
V gene: TRBV4-1
CDR3 protein: CASSPPPGSSYNEQFF
CDR3 DNA: TGCGCCAGCAGCCCCCCCCCGGGTAGCTCCTACAATGAGCAGTTCTTC

D gene: TRBD2
clone size: -
J gene: TRBJ2-7
V gene: TRBV27
CDR3 protein: CASSSLRGEFYEQYF
CDR3 DNA: TGTGCCAGCAGTTCCCTCCGGGGGGAGTTCTACGAGCAGTACTTC

D gene: -
clone size: -
J gene: TRBJ1-4
V gene: TRBV18
CDR3 protein: CASSPGSGINEKLFF
CDR3 DNA: TGTGCCAGCTCCCCGGGTTCCGGGATAAATGAAAAACTGTTTTTT

D gene: TRBD1
clone size: once
J gene: TRBJ2-1
V gene: TRBV5-1
CDR3 protein: CASRMDRGTYNEQFF
CDR3 DNA: TGCGCCAGCAGAATGGACAGGGGGACCTACAATGAGCAGTTCTTC

D gene: -
clone size: -
J gene: TRBJ1-1
V gene: TRBV19
CDR3 protein: CASSRPGPGGMNTEAFF
CDR3 DNA: TGTGCCAGTAGTAGGCCCGGGCCCGGGGGGATGAACACTGAAGCTTTCTTT

D gene: -
clone size: -
J gene: TRBJ2-7
V gene: TRBV27
CDR3 protein: CASSLSGGSYEQYF
CDR3 DNA: TGTGCCAGCAGTTTATCGGGGGGCTCCTACGAGCAGTACTTC

D gene: TRBD2
clone size: -
J gene: TRBJ2-1
V gene: TRBV5-6
CDR3 protein: CASSFRLAGGPGNEQFF
CDR3 DNA: TGTGCCAGCAGCTTCAGACTAGCGGGAGGGCCTGGCAATGAGCAGTTCTTC

D gene: TRBD2
clone size: -
J gene: TRBJ2-1
V gene: TRBV7-2
CDR3 protein: CASTGGLAGYNEQFF
CDR3 DNA: TGTGCCAGCACCGGGGGACTAGCGGGTTACAATGAGCAGTTCTTC

D gene: -
clone size: -
J gene: TRBJ2-5
V gene: TRBV4-3
CDR3 protein: CASSQEIATQETQYF
CDR3 DNA: TGCGCCAGCAGCCAAGAGATAGCGACCCAAGAGACCCAGTACTTC

D gene: TRBD1
clone size: -
J gene: TRBJ2-2
V gene: TRBV6-5
CDR3 protein: CASSQDRAGELFF
CDR3 DNA: TGTGCCAGCAGTCAGGACAGGGCCGGGGAGCTGTTTTTT

D gene: -
clone size: once
J gene: TRBJ2-7
V gene: TRBV6-5
CDR3 protein: CASSYSNPSPYEQYF
CDR3 DNA: TGTGCCAGCAGTTACTCGAATCCCAGTCCCTACGAGCAGTACTTC

D gene: -
clone size: -
J gene: TRBJ2-7
V gene: TRBV6-5
CDR3 protein: CASSPLGYEQYF
CDR3 DNA: TGTGCCAGCAGTCCGCTGGGATACGAGCAGTACTTC

D gene: -
clone size: -
J gene: TRBJ1-1
V gene: TRBV9
CDR3 protein: CASSVWGREAFF
CDR3 DNA: TGTGCCAGCAGCGTATGGGGCCGTGAAGCTTTCTTT

D gene: -
clone size: -
J gene: TRBJ2-1
V gene: TRBV9
CDR3 protein: CASSPQGYNEQFF
CDR3 DNA: TGTGCCAGCAGCCCCCAGGGGTACAATGAGCAGTTCTTC

D gene: TRBD1
clone size: -
J gene: TRBJ2-2
V gene: TRBV4-1
CDR3 protein: CASSFWDRGAGELFF
CDR3 DNA: TGCGCCAGCAGCTTCTGGGACAGGGGAGCCGGGGAGCTGTTTTTT

D gene: TRBD2
clone size: -
J gene: TRBJ2-2
V gene: TRBV7-9
CDR3 protein: CASSPPTKGLAENTGELFF
CDR3 DNA: TGTGCCAGCAGCCCCCCGACAAAGGGACTAGCGGAGAACACCGGGGAGCTGTTTTTT

D gene: TRBD1
clone size: -
J gene: TRBJ1-3
V gene: TRBV9
CDR3 protein: CASSAWDRGRSGNTIYF
CDR3 DNA: TGTGCCAGCAGCGCCTGGGACAGGGGGCGTTCTGGAAACACCATATATTTT

D gene: -
clone size: -
J gene: TRBJ1-2
V gene: TRBV4-1
CDR3 protein: CASSQPGTVYGYTF
CDR3 DNA: TGCGCCAGCAGCCAACCAGGGACGGTATATGGCTACACCTTC